One sample yielded the 19 T cell receptor beta chains listed below, sequenced in a study of T-cell memory formation after mild COVID-19. One entry per CDR3 protein, called by TCRdb with MiXCR from the 5' RACE reads. The table has approximately 580,000 distinct CDR3 sequences, over 20% seen once; the top ten hold 9.5% to 15%. Material: PBMCs or a T cell subset sorted from them (not recorded which). These receptors all stem from an adult woman who had mild COVID-19 (a few samples of this study predate the infection). Cell type and time point are not known.

This chain connects TRBV9 to TRBJ2-7; D remains ambiguous. V shed 2 bases and J shed 7 bases, with 10 bases lying between them. Germline loops: CDR1 SGDLS, CDR2 YYNGEE. There are 12 residues in the CDR3. The CDR3 DNA reads TGTGCCAGCAGCGTGGCCCTGCTAGAGCAGTACTTC. Residues: CASSVALLEQYF.

Ten or more counts support this clonotype. J is TRBJ2-1 and V is TRBV5-1; 8 bases line up with TRBD2. CDR1 SGHRS and CDR2 YFSETQ come from the germline V gene. V lost 0 bases to trimming and J lost 7 bases; unmatched junction nucleotides: 6. The CDR3 is 15 residues long. DNA for the CDR3: TGCGCCAGCAGCTTGGAGGGACTAGGACGGAATGAGCAGTTCTTC. Protein: CASSLEGLGRNEQFF.

V usage is TRBV6-5 and J usage is TRBJ2-2; D is uncertain. There are 14 residues in the CDR3. Between the trimmed V and J ends, which lost 4 bases and 4 bases, there was a span of 10 bases. CDR1 and CDR2 (germline): MNHEY, SVGAGI. In nucleotides, the CDR3 is TGTGCCAGCAGTTTCGGGCGCGGCACCGGGGAGCTGTTTTTT. Translated: CASSFGRGTGELFF.

The rearrangement joins TRBV20-1 to TRBJ2-7; 11 bases fit TRBD2. Germline V gene sequence: CDR1 DFQATT, CDR2 SNEGSKA (reference sequence). J lost 5 bases, V lost 6 bases, and 9 bases had no gene match. The CDR3 loop spans 14 amino acids. CDR3 in DNA: TGCAGTGCATATTCTAGCGGGAGGCAGAACGAGCAGTACTTC. It specifies CSAYSSGRQNEQYF.

The DNA for the CDR3 is TGTGCCAGCAGCTTAGTTCACGGCAACTCTGGAAACACCATATATTTT. This sequence encodes CASSLVHGNSGNTIYF. This chain uses TRBV7-2 with TRBJ1-3; D is ambiguous. Germline assignment: CDR1 SGHTA and CDR2 FQGNSA. V dropped 1 base and J dropped 0 bases, with 10 bases sitting between them. This CDR3 comprises 16 residues.

This clonotype was seen a few times. This rearrangement joins TRBV12-3 or TRBV12-4 to TRBJ2-5, with TRBD2 as a possible D gene (6 bases). V was shortened by 5 bases and J by 3 bases, with 10 bases between the two germline ends. This CDR3 has 13 residues. The CDR3 here is CASSGSGKETQYF. DNA of the CDR3: TGTGCCAGCAGTGGTAGCGGCAAAGAGACCCAGTACTTC.

The chain is built from TRBV4-1 and TRBJ2-7; D uncertain. The germline CDR1 and CDR2 sequences are MGHRA and YSYEKL. The CDR3 loop spans 12 amino acids. V was trimmed by 0 bases and J by 5 bases, leaving 5 bases between them. The DNA of the CDR3 is TGCGCCAGCAGCCAAGATTCCCACGAGCAGTACTTC. It yields the protein CASSQDSHEQYF.

This clonotype was observed a handful of times. The rearrangement joins TRBV7-6 to TRBJ1-6, with D uncertain. V was shortened by 5 bases and J by 6 bases, with 14 bases between the two germline ends. Per germline, CDR1 SGHVS and CDR2 FNYEAQ. The CDR3 extends over 15 amino acids. CDR3 DNA sequence: TGTGCCAGCAGCCCTCCGAGGGAATCTAATTCACCCCTCCACTTT. This sequence encodes CASSPPRESNSPLHF.

This chain joins TRBV6-2 or TRBV6-3 and TRBJ2-2; 9 bases match TRBD2. CDR1 is MNHEY, CDR2 SVGEGT, per germline. V lost 4 bases to trimming and J lost 0 bases; unmatched junction nucleotides: 6. The length of the CDR3 is 17 residues. This chain's CDR3 is CASSWLAGSANTGELFF. As DNA, the CDR3 is TGTGCCAGCAGTTGGCTAGCGGGATCCGCGAACACCGGGGAGCTGTTTTTT.

This clonotype occurred a few times. The CDR3 sequence: CATSDRDREAFF. The CDR3 DNA reads as TGTGCCACCAGTGACCGGGACAGGGAAGCTTTCTTT. The chain recombines TRBV24-1 with TRBJ1-1; 8 positions agree with TRBD1. CDR3 length: 12 residues. Germline-derived CDR1 and CDR2 are KGHDR and SFDVKD. V lost 4 bases, J lost 8 bases, and 2 bases stayed unmatched.

Only a few counts were recorded for this clonotype. The rearrangement uses TRBV7-8 and TRBJ1-1; D is unresolved. V gave up 3 bases and J gave up 7 bases, with 12 bases separating them. CDR3 length: 13 amino acids. Looked up from germline, CDR1 is SGHVS and CDR2 is FQNEAQ. Here the CDR3 reads CASSLGPAGEAFF. CDR3 DNA sequence: TGTGCCAGCAGCTTGGGCCCCGCCGGTGAAGCTTTCTTT.

V gene TRBV12-3 or TRBV12-4 combines with J gene TRBJ2-7; 9 nucleotides align to TRBD1. This CDR3 contains 14 residues. Trimming took 6 bases from V and 5 from J; bases not matched to a gene: 8. The chain's CDR3 is CASRKGTGYHEQYF. The CDR3 DNA is TGTGCCAGCAGGAAAGGGACAGGGTACCACGAGCAGTACTTC.

This clonotype was counted a few times. The J gene is TRBJ1-4, the V gene TRBV27; no clear D. This CDR3 region has 16 residues. V gave up 4 bases and J gave up 0 bases, with 12 bases separating them. The germline gives CDR1 MNHEY, CDR2 SMNVEV (reference sequence). The CDR3 loop reads CASSSTGTATNEKLFF. The CDR3 coding sequence is TGTGCCAGCAGTTCGACCGGAACTGCAACTAATGAAAAACTGTTTTTT.

This clonotype was seen more than once but under ten times. CDR3 coding DNA: TGCGCCAGCAGCCAAGCACGGGGCTCCTACAATGAGCAGTTCTTC. It is translated as CASSQARGSYNEQFF. This chain connects TRBV4-1 to TRBJ2-1, with a tentative D call TRBD2 (5 bases). From germline, CDR1 is MGHRA and CDR2 YSYEKL. This CDR3 spans 15 amino acids. V dropped 1 base and J dropped 0 bases, with 7 bases sitting between them.

In its sample, this clonotype was seen a few times. This sequence joins TRBV12-3 or TRBV12-4 and TRBJ1-1; 7 bases align to TRBD1. Germline trimming cut 6 bases from V and 2 bases from J; bases unmatched to any gene: 3. CDR3 length: 13 residues. CDR3 bases: TGTGCCAGCAGGGGACAGTACAACACTGAAGCTTTCTTT. It codes for CASRGQYNTEAFF.

This clonotype was seen a few times. This chain uses TRBV5-4 with TRBJ2-3; TRBD1 matches 7 bases. V lost 4 bases to trimming and J lost 4 bases; unmatched junction nucleotides: 12. Germline values: CDR1 SGHNT, CDR2 YYREEE (reference sequence). The length of the CDR3 is 16 residues. This chain's CDR3 is CASSVVSDRVSDTQYF. The CDR3, as DNA: TGTGCCAGCAGCGTTGTATCCGACAGGGTTTCAGATACGCAGTATTTT. The complete variable domain, with remaining parts taken from reference TRBV5-4 and TRBJ2-3, reads ETGVTQSPTHLIKTRGQQVTLRCSSQSGHNTVSWYQQALGQGPQFIFQYYREEENGRGNFPPRFSGLQFPNYSSELNVNALELDDSALYLCASSVVSDRVSDTQYFGPGTRLTVL.

This clonotype appeared many times. The V gene is TRBV2, the J gene TRBJ1-1, with a tentative D call TRBD1 (5 bases). The CDR3 runs 13 residues. Germline V gene lookup returns CDR1 SNHLY and CDR2 FYNNEI. Trimming cost V 4 bases and J 0 bases, with 6 bases left between them. CDR3 coding DNA: TGTGCCAGCAGTGCAGGGATGAACACTGAAGCTTTCTTT. Protein sequence: CASSAGMNTEAFF. Variable domain in full (rest from reference TRBV2 and TRBJ1-1): EPEVTQTPSHQVTQMGQEVILRCVPISNHLYFYWYRQILGQKVEFLVSFYNNEISEKSEIFDDQFSVERPDGSNFTLKIRSTKLEDSAMYFCASSAGMNTEAFFGQGTRLTVV.

The rearrangement uses TRBV24-1 and TRBJ2-1; D remains ambiguous. Germline V CDR1 and CDR2: KGHDR, SFDVKD. The V end was cut by 2 bases, the J end by 9 bases, with 19 bases between. The CDR3 covers 16 residues. CDR3 DNA sequence: TGTGCCACCAGTGATTCCCTGATGGAGCTCACGGGTGAGCAGTTCTTC. This gives the protein CATSDSLMELTGEQFF.

This clonotype turned up a few times. The chain joins TRBV2 to TRBJ1-1; D is unresolved. V was pared by 8 bases and J by 1 base, with 14 bases between. This CDR3 region has 14 residues. Germline CDR1 and CDR2: SNHLY and FYNNEI. Written as DNA, the CDR3 is TGTGCCAGCCTAGGTGAGGGAGCGAACACTGAAGCTTTCTTT. Translated, it gives CASLGEGANTEAFF.